The 29 T cell receptor beta chains given below trace back to one sample, sequenced in a study of blood T cell repertoires in COVID-19. Sequencing used immunoSEQ multiplex PCR; TCRdb keeps in-frame clones, though not all of them. The data show approximately 170,000 clones, approximately 87% seen once. Sequencing used peripheral blood. All receptors come from a woman in her seventies with acute or convalescent COVID-19.

The rearrangement joins TRBV5-1 to TRBJ2-3; D may be TRBD1 (5 bases). Germline V lookup: CDR1 SGHRS, CDR2 YFSETQ. This CDR3 is 14 amino acids long. The ends were cut back, 1 base at V and 3 bases at J, with 9 bases in the middle. DNA for the CDR3: TGCGCCAGCAGCTTGAGGACAATAACAGATACGCAGTATTTT. Protein: CASSLRTITDTQYF.

V usage is TRBV7-9 and J usage is TRBJ2-2, with D possibly being TRBD2 (5 bases). The germline CDR1 and CDR2 sequences are SEHNR and FQNEAQ (reference sequence). The V end was cut by 5 bases, the J end by 0 bases, with 7 bases between. This CDR3 is 14 amino acids long. The chain's CDR3 is CASSMRANTGELFF. In nucleotides, the CDR3 is TGTGCCAGCAGCATGAGGGCGAACACCGGGGAGCTGTTTTTT.

The chain carries TRBV5-1 and TRBJ1-2; no reliable D call. CDR1 SGHRS and CDR2 YFSETQ come from the germline V gene. This CDR3 region has 14 residues. V was pared by 0 bases and J by 4 bases, with 10 bases between. The CDR3 region has the DNA TGCGCCAGCAGCTTGGACAACCGGAGCTATGGCTACACCTTC. Its protein is CASSLDNRSYGYTF.

V is TRBV5-5 and J is TRBJ2-2, with D possibly TRBD1 on 5 matching bases. The V gene lost 3 bases and the J gene lost 4 bases, with 25 bases spanning the gap. The CDR3 length is 19 residues. Per germline, CDR1 SGHKS and CDR2 YYEKEE (reference sequence). The CDR3 nucleotides are TGTGCCAGCAGCTGGCGACCTCGCGTGGCAGGGTTGGGCACCGGGGAGCTGTTTTTT. Its protein product is CASSWRPRVAGLGTGELFF.

The gene calls are TRBV6-5 and TRBJ2-2, with D perhaps TRBD1 (5 bases). V was pared by 7 bases and J by 0 bases, with 6 bases between. This CDR3 is built from 13 residues. Germline-derived CDR1 and CDR2 are MNHEY and SVGAGI. CDR3 residues: CASMTANTGELFF. The CDR3, as DNA: TGTGCCAGCATGACAGCGAACACCGGGGAGCTGTTTTTT.

The V and J genes are TRBV6-5 and TRBJ1-6; 9 positions agree with TRBD1. Germline V CDR1 and CDR2: MNHEY, SVGAGI. The CDR3 runs to 15 residues. V shed 2 bases and J 7 bases; nucleotides not matched to a gene: 3. The CDR3 loop reads CASSYTGQGNSPLHF. In nucleotides, the CDR3 is TGTGCCAGCAGTTACACAGGACAGGGGAATTCACCCCTCCACTTT.

V gene TRBV7-9 combines with J gene TRBJ2-3; D is unclear. In germline, CDR1 is SEHNR, CDR2 FQNEAQ (reference sequence). V was shortened by 5 bases and J by 1 base, with 13 bases between the two germline ends. There are 15 residues in the CDR3. The CDR3 DNA follows: TGTGCCAGCAGCCACAGCAGCCGCCGCACAGATACGCAGTATTTT. Its protein product is CASSHSSRRTDTQYF.

J is TRBJ1-6 and V is TRBV6-1; no firm D call. CDR3 length: 13 amino acids. V lost 3 bases, J lost 9 bases, and 9 bases lay in between. CDR1 and CDR2 (germline): MNHNS, SASEGT. The CDR3 region is CASSDELSSPLHF. The CDR3 coding sequence is TGTGCCAGCAGTGACGAGCTAAGTTCACCCCTCCACTTT.

This rearrangement joins TRBV12-3 or TRBV12-4 to TRBJ1-2, with D maybe TRBD1 (5 bases). V was clipped by 8 bases and J by 7 bases, with 14 bases between them. CDR3 length: 12 residues. The CDR3 DNA reads as TGTGCCAGCGGACCAGGGCGAGGTGGCTACACCTTC. It is translated as CASGPGRGGYTF.

This rearrangement joins TRBV2 to TRBJ1-2, with a weak D call TRBD1 (5 bases). From germline, CDR1 is SNHLY and CDR2 FYNNEI. V gave up 2 bases and J gave up 8 bases, with 15 bases separating them. CDR3 size: 14 residues. The CDR3 loop is CASSESGRAGGYTF. In DNA, the CDR3 is TGTGCCAGCAGTGAATCTGGCAGGGCGGGGGGCTACACCTTC.

The V call is TRBV10-3, the J call TRBJ1-5, with 8 bases identical to TRBD1. This CDR3 spans 15 amino acids. Trimming at V came to 4 bases and at J to 3 bases, leaving 5 bases not matched to a gene. The germline V gene encodes CDR1 ENHRY and CDR2 SYGVKD. CDR3 residues: CAISAGQGPNQPQHF. The DNA for the CDR3 is TGTGCCATCAGTGCCGGACAGGGTCCCAATCAGCCCCAGCATTTT.

Only one count was recorded for this clone. V gene TRBV4-2 combines with J gene TRBJ2-2; D gene ambiguous. This CDR3 spans 15 amino acids. The germline gives CDR1 LGHNA, CDR2 YNFKEQ. V lost 0 bases, J lost 6 bases, and 11 bases lay in between. In DNA, the CDR3 is TGTGCCAGCAGCCAAGAAATTTCAGGCCCCGGGGAGCTGTTTTTT. Translation gives CASSQEISGPGELFF.

This chain connects TRBV30 to TRBJ2-1, with D possibly TRBD1 on 5 matching bases. With 3 bases removed from V and 0 bases from J, the gap between germline ends came to 12 bases. Germline lookup yields CDR1 GTSNPN and CDR2 SVGIG (reference sequence). This CDR3 region has 15 residues. In nucleotides, the CDR3 is TGTGCCTGGAGCCAAGGGGCTCTCTCCTACAATGAGCAGTTCTTC. Protein: CAWSQGALSYNEQFF. The full variable domain, rest sourced from reference TRBV30 and TRBJ2-1, is SQTIHQWPATLVQPVGSPLSLECTVEGTSNPNLYWYRQAAGRGLQLLFYSVGIGQISSEVPQNLSASRPQDRQFILSSKKLLLSDSGFYLCAWSQGALSYNEQFFGPGTRLTVL.

The chain carries TRBV5-1 and TRBJ2-3; 10 nucleotides line up with TRBD2. This CDR3 spans 16 amino acids. With V trimmed by 1 base and J by 5 bases, 7 bases remained unmatched. Germline CDR1 SGHRS, CDR2 YFSETQ. The CDR3 DNA follows: TGCGCCAGCAGCTTGTTGAGCGGGGGGGCTCAAGATACGCAGTATTTT. It specifies CASSLLSGGAQDTQYF.

V usage is TRBV11-2 and J usage is TRBJ1-2; the match to TRBD1 covers 10 bases. The CDR3 extends over 14 amino acids. The trim removed 5 bases at V and 6 bases at J, leaving 6 bases unmatched. CDR1 is SGHAT, CDR2 FQNNGV, per germline. The CDR3 is CASSPGTGVNGYTF. The CDR3 DNA sequence: TGTGCCAGCAGCCCTGGGACAGGGGTTAATGGCTACACCTTC.

The genes are TRBV6-5 and TRBJ2-3; TRBD2 matches 8 bases. The V gene end was trimmed by 4 bases and the J gene end by 7 bases; junction bases not matched to a gene: 13. CDR3 length: 16 amino acids. Germline lookup yields CDR1 MNHEY and CDR2 SVGAGI. The CDR3, as DNA: TGTGCCAGCAGTTGGGGTCCGGGACTAGTAGGGTATACGCAGTATTTT. Translated, it gives CASSWGPGLVGYTQYF.

CDR3 coding DNA: TGTGCCAGCACCAGGACTCAGACCTATCAGCCCCAGCATTTT. Translation gives CASTRTQTYQPQHF. The gene calls are TRBV2 and TRBJ1-5, with D unclear. Germline CDR1 is SNHLY and CDR2 is FYNNEI. The germline V and J ends were trimmed by 7 bases and 5 bases, with 15 bases remaining between them. The CDR3 totals 14 residues.

V and J are TRBV4-3 and TRBJ1-2; D might be TRBD1 (6 bases). V was trimmed by 0 bases and J by 8 bases, leaving 22 bases between them. Germline V gene data show CDR1 as LGHNA and CDR2 as YSLEER. CDR3 size: 17 residues. DNA of the CDR3: TGCGCCAGCAGCCAAGACTCACTCAGGGGCTTCTCGGTCGGCTACACCTTC. Amino acids: CASSQDSLRGFSVGYTF.

V usage is TRBV20-1 and J usage is TRBJ2-7; D is perhaps TRBD2 (6 bases). The CDR3 totals 11 residues. CDR1 and CDR2 (germline): DFQATT, SNEGSKA (reference sequence). Written as DNA, the CDR3 is TGCAGGGGGCCCTCCAGGAGGGTGCAGTACTTC. Protein product: CRGPSRRVQYF.

This chain links TRBV13 with TRBJ1-2; 9 bases are a match to TRBD1. This CDR3 has 16 residues. The germline gives CDR1 PRHDT, CDR2 FYEKMQ (reference sequence). The V and J ends lost 5 bases and 5 bases, in that order; junction bases with no gene match: 12. CDR3 protein: CASSPYRGLGWYGYTF. CDR3 sequence (DNA): TGTGCCAGCAGCCCGTACAGGGGGCTGGGGTGGTATGGCTACACCTTC. The full variable domain, in which reference TRBV13 and TRBJ1-2 provide the parts outside the CDR3, is AAGVIQSPRHLIKEKRETATLKCYPIPRHDTVYWYQQGPGQDPQFLISFYEKMQSDKGSIPDRFSAQQFSDYHSELNMSSLELGDSALYFCASSPYRGLGWYGYTFGSGTRLTVV.

The chain has TRBV7-9 and TRBJ1-1; D is unclear. Germline V gene lookup returns CDR1 SEHNR and CDR2 FQNEAQ (reference sequence). The CDR3 has 13 residues. V lost 1 base to trimming and J lost 6 bases, with 9 bases between them. The CDR3 is CASSLGRLSEAFF. The CDR3 coding sequence is TGTGCCAGCAGCTTAGGCAGGCTCTCTGAAGCTTTCTTT.

On this clone: Relative to the germline gene, one junction end is altered; a read error may explain this. The chain joins TRBV7-7 to TRBJ1-1; D is undetermined. This CDR3 is 13 amino acids long. Germline CDR1 SSHAT, CDR2 FNYEAQ (reference sequence). The CDR3 is CASSLDRDTEAFF. The CDR3 DNA reads TGTGCTAGCAGCTTAGACCGGGACACTGAAGCTTTCTTT.

V gene TRBV2 combines with J gene TRBJ1-2; D is possibly TRBD1 (6 bases). The CDR3 covers 16 residues. Between the trimmed V and J ends, which lost 4 bases and 2 bases, there was a span of 17 bases. Looked up from germline, CDR1 is SNHLY and CDR2 is FYNNEI. The CDR3 loop reads CASSAQRTARNYGYTF. CDR3 bases: TGTGCCAGCAGTGCCCAAAGGACAGCCAGAAACTATGGCTACACCTTC.

The CDR3 bases are TGTGCCAGCAGCTTAGGAGGGGGTCCGAACACTGAAGCTTTCTTT. Translation gives CASSLGGGPNTEAFF. The gene calls are TRBV7-2 and TRBJ1-1, with D perhaps TRBD1 (6 bases). Trimming left V 1 base short and J 1 base short, with 10 bases between. The CDR3 runs 15 residues. In germline, CDR1 is SGHTA, CDR2 FQGNSA.

The gene calls are TRBV9 and TRBJ1-2, with D uncertain. V lost 5 bases to trimming and J lost 0 bases, with 5 bases between them. This CDR3 region has 12 residues. Germline V lookup: CDR1 SGDLS, CDR2 YYNGEE. CDR3 residues: CASRGANYGYTF. CDR3 nucleotide sequence: TGTGCCAGCAGGGGAGCTAACTATGGCTACACCTTC.

The rearrangement joins TRBV7-9 to TRBJ1-6; 7 nucleotides match TRBD1. From germline, CDR1 is SEHNR and CDR2 FQNEAQ (reference sequence). V was pared by 1 base and J by 7 bases, with 4 bases of the junction left unmatched. The CDR3 is 15 amino acids. The chain's CDR3 is CASSLVGTANSPLHF. The CDR3 DNA sequence: TGTGCCAGCAGCTTAGTAGGGACAGCCAATTCACCCCTCCACTTT.

This chain joins TRBV9 and TRBJ1-3, with D unclear. The CDR3 has 15 amino acids. V was cut by 0 bases and J by 0 bases, with 7 bases left in between. Germline assignment: CDR1 SGDLS and CDR2 YYNGEE. For the CDR3, the DNA is TGTGCCAGCAGCGTAGCGTCCTACTCTGGAAACACCATATATTTT. Its translation: CASSVASYSGNTIYF.

The J gene is TRBJ1-4, the V gene TRBV3-1 (or the pseudogene TRBV3-2); 8 bases fit TRBD1. The germline gives CDR1 LGHDT, CDR2 YNNKEL (reference sequence). The ends lost 5 bases at V and 5 bases at J; junction bases unmatched: 19. This CDR3 is built from 19 residues. The CDR3 region is CASSSRAGTGKESNEKLFF. The DNA of the CDR3 is TGTGCCAGCAGCTCACGTGCCGGGACAGGTAAAGAGTCGAATGAAAAACTGTTTTTT.

The chain couples TRBV12-5 to TRBJ2-2; no clear D. V was clipped by 6 bases and J by 0 bases, with 5 bases between them. CDR3 length: 13 residues. Looked up from germline, CDR1 is LGHNT and CDR2 is FRNRAP. The CDR3 bases are TGTGCTAGTGGCTCTTCGAACACCGGGGAGCTGTTTTTT. Encoded protein: CASGSSNTGELFF. Filled out from reference TRBV12-5 and TRBJ2-2, the complete variable domain reads DARVTQTPRHKVTEMGQEVTMRCQPILGHNTVFWYRQTMMQGLELLAYFRNRAPLDDSGMPKDRFSAEMPDATLATLKIQPSEPRDSAVYFCASGSSNTGELFFGEGSRLTVL.